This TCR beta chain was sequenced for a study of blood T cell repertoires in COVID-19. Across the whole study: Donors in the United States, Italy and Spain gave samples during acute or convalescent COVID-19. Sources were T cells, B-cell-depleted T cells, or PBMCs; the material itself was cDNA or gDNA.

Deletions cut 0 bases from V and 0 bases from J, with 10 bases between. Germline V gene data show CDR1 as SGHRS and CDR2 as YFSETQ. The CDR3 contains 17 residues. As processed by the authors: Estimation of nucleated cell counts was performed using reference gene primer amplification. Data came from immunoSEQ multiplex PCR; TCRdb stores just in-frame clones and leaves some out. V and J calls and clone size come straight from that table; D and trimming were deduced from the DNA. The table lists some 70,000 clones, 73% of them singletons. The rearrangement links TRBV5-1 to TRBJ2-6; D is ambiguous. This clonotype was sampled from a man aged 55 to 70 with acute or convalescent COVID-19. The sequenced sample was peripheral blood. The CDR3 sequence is CASSLEYRASGANVLTF. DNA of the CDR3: TGCGCCAGCAGCTTGGAGTACAGAGCCTCTGGGGCCAACGTCCTGACTTTC.